The 21 T cell receptor beta chains below come from one sample, sequenced in a study of CD8 T cells in Susac syndrome. Reverse transcription used roughly 0.45 to 1 ug RNA and random hexamers. TCRdb reanalysed the immunoSEQ multiplex PCR reads using MiXCR and keeps one entry per CDR3 protein. The table lists 140,000 or so distinct CDR3 sequences, approximately 95% of them singletons. The sequencing sample was made of CD4+ T cells from PBMCs. The receptors originated from a human donor in good health.

V gene TRBV20-1 combines with J gene TRBJ2-5, with D perhaps TRBD2 (6 bases). This CDR3 is 12 amino acids long. V was shortened by 5 bases and J by 5 bases, with 12 bases between the two germline ends. Germline values: CDR1 DFQATT, CDR2 SNEGSKA (reference sequence). The CDR3: CSAVRGIETQYF. CDR3 DNA sequence: TGCAGTGCTGTGCGGGGAATTGAGACCCAGTACTTC.

J is TRBJ2-7 and V is TRBV5-1, with TRBD1 matching 7 bases. Germline lookup yields CDR1 SGHRS and CDR2 YFSETQ. V lost 2 bases to trimming and J lost 0 bases; unmatched junction nucleotides: 5. The CDR3 spans 15 residues. The CDR3 is CASSLKGGSSYEQYF. CDR3 sequence (DNA): TGCGCCAGCAGCTTAAAAGGGGGCAGCTCCTACGAGCAGTACTTC.

The chain uses TRBV6-9 and TRBJ1-5, with D uncertain. Trimming stripped 1 base from V and 0 bases from J, with 7 bases between. The CDR3 covers 15 residues. Germline loops: CDR1 MNHGY, CDR2 SVAAGI. The CDR3 sequence is CASSYFAGSNQPQHF. CDR3 DNA: TGTGCCAGCAGTTATTTTGCTGGTAGCAATCAGCCCCAGCATTTT.

The chain is built from TRBV16 and TRBJ2-7, with 7 bases lining up with TRBD1. This CDR3 has 14 amino acids. Germline V lookup: CDR1 KGHSY, CDR2 FQNENV. J lost 1 base, V lost 9 bases, and 9 bases had no gene match. CDR3 sequence reads: CASIRDSTSYEQYF. In DNA, the CDR3 is TGTGCCAGTATCCGGGACAGCACGTCCTACGAGCAGTACTTC.

The genes are TRBV30 and TRBJ1-1; D unresolved. Germline assignment: CDR1 GTSNPN and CDR2 SVGIG (reference sequence). The CDR3 length is 13 residues. Trimming took 4 bases from V and 1 from J, leaving 10 bases between them. CDR3 sequence (DNA): TGTGCCTGGATAAAGGAGGCGAACACTGAAGCTTTCTTT. Encoded protein: CAWIKEANTEAFF.

This rearrangement joins TRBV24-1 to TRBJ1-2, with 7 bases fitting TRBD1. CDR1 and CDR2 from the germline V gene are KGHDR and SFDVKD. V lost 2 bases, J lost 4 bases, and 9 bases stayed unmatched. This CDR3 spans 16 amino acids. The CDR3 loop reads CATSDSGTVDLYGYTF. The DNA of the CDR3 is TGTGCCACCAGTGATTCCGGGACAGTGGATCTCTATGGCTACACCTTC.

The rearrangement links TRBV14 to TRBJ1-2; D is undetermined. Germline CDR1 reads SGHDN; CDR2 reads FVKESK. V was trimmed by 1 base and J by 8 bases, leaving 11 bases between them. The CDR3 totals 13 residues. CDR3 sequence: CASSQVETGGYTF. Written as DNA, the CDR3 is TGTGCCAGCAGCCAAGTAGAGACGGGCGGCTACACCTTC. The full variable domain, completed using reference TRBV14 and TRBJ1-2, is EAGVTQFPSHSVIEKGQTVTLRCDPISGHDNLYWYRRVMGKEIKFLLHFVKESKQDESGMPNNRFLAERTGGTYSTLKVQPAELEDSGVYFCASSQVETGGYTFGSGTRLTVV.

This clonotype was seen a single time. The chain carries TRBV29-1 and TRBJ2-1, with D possibly called TRBD1 or TRBD2 (5 bases each). The germline V gene has CDR1 SQVTM and CDR2 ANQGSEA. V was pared by 4 bases and J by 6 bases, with 10 bases between. This CDR3 spans 12 amino acids. The CDR3 sequence is CSVVSGANEQFF. The CDR3 DNA sequence: TGCAGCGTTGTATCCGGGGCCAATGAGCAGTTCTTC.

The chain recombines TRBV5-4 with TRBJ2-7, with D possibly being TRBD1 (5 bases). Trimming stripped 3 bases from V and 5 bases from J, with 9 bases between. The CDR3 has 12 residues. Germline V gives CDR1 SGHNT, CDR2 YYREEE (reference sequence). In DNA, the CDR3 is TGTGCCAGCAGCTCCTCAGGGAACGAGCAGTACTTC. This codes for CASSSSGNEQYF.

J is TRBJ1-4 and V is TRBV19; 7 nucleotides line up with TRBD1. The V gene's germline CDR1 is LNHDA and CDR2 SQIVND (reference sequence). Losses at the gene ends were 7 bases for V and 6 bases for J; bases not matched to a gene: 8. The CDR3 contains 14 residues. Here the CDR3 DNA reads TGTGCCAGTAATACCGGGACAGTTGATGAAAAACTGTTTTTT. Encoded protein: CASNTGTVDEKLFF.

The chain is built from TRBV5-1 and TRBJ1-1, with D maybe TRBD1 (6 bases). Between the trimmed V and J ends, which lost 5 bases and 0 bases, there was a span of 11 bases. CDR3 length: 14 residues. The germline V gene encodes CDR1 SGHRS and CDR2 YFSETQ. CDR3 loop: CASSSGHLNTEAFF. The DNA of the CDR3 is TGCGCCAGCAGTTCGGGACATCTGAACACTGAAGCTTTCTTT. Filled out from reference TRBV5-1 and TRBJ1-1, the complete variable domain reads KAGVTQTPRYLIKTRGQQVTLSCSPISGHRSVSWYQQTPGQGLQFLFEYFSETQRNKGNFPGRFSGRQFSNSRSEMNVSTLELGDSALYLCASSSGHLNTEAFFGQGTRLTVV.

The CDR3 reads CASSLLAGSGSYNEQFF. CDR3 DNA: TGTGCCAGCAGCTTGCTAGCGGGATCCGGCTCGTACAATGAGCAGTTCTTC. The rearrangement uses TRBV5-4 and TRBJ2-1; 9 bases agree with TRBD2. The CDR3 consists of 17 residues. V lost 1 base and J lost 4; bases outside the gene matches: 9. Germline V lookup: CDR1 SGHNT, CDR2 YYREEE (reference sequence).

The rearrangement joins TRBV2 to TRBJ1-2; D gene uncertain. The CDR3 sequence is 9 residues long. V was trimmed by 11 bases and J by 6 bases, leaving 7 bases between them. The germline CDR1 and CDR2 sequences are SNHLY and FYNNEI. CDR3 in amino acids: CAGFNGYTF. The CDR3 DNA is TGTGCCGGCTTTAATGGCTACACCTTC.

V is TRBV30 and J is TRBJ2-2, with 9 bases identical to TRBD2. The CDR3 spans 21 residues. Germline V lookup: CDR1 GTSNPN, CDR2 SVGIG (reference sequence). After removal of 5 bases from V and 1 base from J, the junction contained 23 bases not matched to a gene. CDR3 protein: CAWHGLPAGGRAGRNTGELFF. The CDR3 nucleotides are TGTGCCTGGCATGGTCTCCCGGCGGGGGGGAGGGCCGGTAGGAACACCGGGGAGCTGTTTTTT.

This chain uses TRBV20-1 with TRBJ2-3; D perhaps matches TRBD1 (5 bases). This CDR3 has 16 amino acids. Germline V gives CDR1 DFQATT, CDR2 SNEGSKA (reference sequence). Deletions cut 0 bases from V and 2 bases from J, with 15 bases between. The CDR3: CSARDRTLLFTDTQYF. The CDR3 DNA reads TGCAGTGCTAGAGATAGGACACTCCTTTTCACAGATACGCAGTATTTT.

V and J are TRBV4-2 and TRBJ2-1, with 12 bases lining up with TRBD2. This CDR3 has 19 amino acids. Germline V CDR1 and CDR2: LGHNA, YNFKEQ. The junction had 9 bases not matched to a gene; V was cut back by 0 bases and J by 3 bases. CDR3 amino acids: CASSQDRRLAGGNYNEQFF. The CDR3, as DNA: TGTGCCAGCAGCCAAGATCGGCGGCTAGCGGGAGGGAACTACAATGAGCAGTTCTTC.

CDR3 DNA sequence: TGTGCCAGCAGGATCGGGGGCAGCAATCAGCCCCAGCATTTT. Residues: CASRIGGSNQPQHF. The V call is TRBV27, the J call TRBJ1-5, with TRBD1 as a possible D gene (6 bases). The CDR3 runs to 14 residues. V shed 6 bases and J shed 1 base, with 10 bases lying between them. CDR1 MNHEY and CDR2 SMNVEV come from the germline V gene (reference sequence).

This clonotype was observed once. V usage is TRBV18 and J usage is TRBJ1-3; D is uncertain. Germline CDR1 reads KGHSH; CDR2 reads LQKENI. There are 15 residues in the CDR3. V was pared by 3 bases and J by 0 bases, with 9 bases between. The CDR3, as DNA: TGTGCCAGCTCACCGCGACGGGACTCTGGAAACACCATATATTTT. This translates into CASSPRRDSGNTIYF.

The rearrangement links TRBV19 to TRBJ1-4; TRBD1 matches 10 bases. Germline V lookup: CDR1 LNHDA, CDR2 SQIVND (reference sequence). V shed 7 bases, J shed 7 bases, and the junction held 6 bases outside the gene matches. The CDR3 is 14 residues long. CDR3 residues: CASTRDRGPEKLFF. CDR3 DNA sequence: TGTGCCAGTACCCGGGACAGGGGACCTGAAAAACTGTTTTTT. The full variable domain, with the rest looked up from reference TRBV19 and TRBJ1-4, is DGGITQSPKYLFRKEGQNVTLSCEQNLNHDAMYWYRQDPGQGLRLIYYSQIVNDFQKGDIAEGYSVSREKKESFPLTVTSAQKNPTAFYLCASTRDRGPEKLFFGSGTQLSVL.

The V and J genes are TRBV3-1 and TRBJ2-1; 10 nucleotides match TRBD2. The trim removed 2 bases at V and 9 bases at J, leaving 4 bases unmatched. The CDR3 is 14 residues long. In germline, CDR1 is LGHDT, CDR2 YNNKEL (reference sequence). The CDR3 here is CASSQLAGEGEQFF. CDR3 nucleotide sequence: TGTGCCAGCAGCCAACTAGCGGGAGAGGGTGAGCAGTTCTTC.

This clonotype was counted a few times. This chain uses TRBV6-5 with TRBJ2-7; D gene ambiguous. The germline gives CDR1 MNHEY, CDR2 SVGAGI. Trimming shortened V by 7 bases and J by 2 bases, and 6 bases separated the two germline ends. There are 11 residues in the CDR3. CDR3 protein: CASTSAYEQYF. The CDR3 region has the DNA TGTGCCAGCACCTCGGCCTACGAGCAGTACTTC.